The clone carrying this T cell receptor beta chain showed up just once. The data derive from a study of blood T cell repertoires in COVID-19. About the research overall: PBMCs, B-cell-depleted T cells, or T cells provided the cDNA or gDNA that made up the material.

Germline lookup yields CDR1 LGHDT and CDR2 YNNKEL (reference sequence). The CDR3 covers 14 residues. Trimming at V came to 8 bases and at J to 2 bases, leaving 9 bases not matched to a gene. Produced via immunoSEQ multiplex PCR; TCRdb's table is partial and in-frame only. The table includes some 130,000 clones, 60% to 80% detected once. The chain has TRBV3-1 (or the pseudogene TRBV3-2) and TRBJ2-7; 7 nucleotides agree with TRBD2. The clonotype was recovered from a woman aged 70-85 years with acute or convalescent COVID-19. The source material was peripheral blood. CDR3 loop: CASGSRAGAYEQYF. CDR3 in DNA: TGTGCCAGCGGAAGTCGGGCGGGGGCCTACGAGCAGTACTTC.